This T cell receptor (beta chain) emerged from a study of CD8+CD57+ T cells in acquired aplastic anemia listed by TCRdb under 2018. Regarding the research as a whole: Extracted DNA from sorted CD4+ and CD8+ cells averaged about 3 ug, ranging from about 0.17 to 30 ug. A CD8+CD57+ expansion meant a frequency higher than the mean frequency seen in healthy subjects.

The patients picked for sequencing were ones in whom flow cytometry had shown an expansion of CD8+CD57+ cells. All patients had severe acquired aplastic anemia diagnosed by International Study of Aplastic Anemia and Agranulocytosis and Camitta criteria. No therapy had been received by the patients at the time of blood sampling. In this study, sorted CD4+ and CD8+ T cells from the blood of healthy subjects and of severe aplastic anemia patients had their TCR repertoires deep-sequenced. In the USA, patient enrollment took place under clinicaltrials.gov protocols 00001620, 01623167, 00001397, 00071045, 00081523 and 00961064. Ficoll-Paque density gradient centrifugation was used to isolate peripheral blood mononuclear cells. Before DNA extraction, CD4+ and CD8+ T cells were sorted with FACS or magnetic beads. V gives up 3 bases and J gives up 0 bases, and the segment between their germline ends measures 11 bases. The germline V gene sets CDR1 to SGHAT and CDR2 to FQNNGV. The CDR3 covers 16 residues, taking in both the cysteine and the phenylalanine. The kept DNA is CDR3 alone, 48 bases in frame from the first base.

This clonotype appeared a single time. Its recognized antigen is unknown. No base qualities exist here, and no much larger clone lies one base off it. Single-read evidence is weak. Results and caveats for the whole study, not just this receptor: Roughly 29 CD8+ CDR3 sequences were found to be shared between patients and controls, but these sequences appeared to be highly expressed in patients and within the immunodominant clones of the patients. No significant difference in CD8+ Simpson's diversity was found between patients and healthy controls (P=0.060).

Genomic DNA served as template for TCR beta VDJ combination and CDR3 sequence profiling. An Illumina HiSeq 2000 was used for TCR repertoire sequencing. In the authors' own workflow: TRBV/TRBJ rearrangement plots, CDR3 size and DJ length profiles, and Simpson's diversity index were used to assess repertoires. The most abundant DNA sequence in the deep sequencing data was taken as the immunodominant clone. CDR3 amino acid sequences were screened for sharing across subjects and compared with published repertoires and the VDJdb database. TCRdb trimmed the raw reads at Q25, called clones with MiXCR and kept productive beta chains. A single entry per CDR3 protein holds the most common genes and DNA from its merged rows. None of the V and J calls come from the authors' own analysis; TCRdb made them. For this sample there are roughly 160,000 distinct CDR3 sequences; around 48% appear just once. The top ten constitute approximately 3% of the sample.

The sequenced sample was sorted CD4+, CD8+, or CD8+CD57+ T cells (not recorded which) from PBMCs. The sequence came from a human donor with aplastic anemia. The chain joins TRBV11-2 to TRBJ2-2; the D gene assignment is ambiguous. The nucleotide sequence is given as TGTGCCAGCAGCTTTAAGGGCTGTGCGAACACCGGGGAGCTGTTTTTT. Its product reads: CASSFKGCANTGELFF.